The T cell receptor beta chain under discussion was sequenced for a study of shared clonotypes between healthy human individuals. For the study at large: A couple of female and a few male donors aged 18 to 49 were enrolled. Regarding the study as a whole: It was only blood that was sampled, and tissue repertoires likely differ. Large sequencing depth failed to make sorted-subset sequencing complete, rarefaction showed.

Method: immunoSEQ multiplex PCR; TCRdb's copy keeps in-frame clones and lacks some. The data hold around 2,000,000 clones, with roughly 91% observed a single time. This clone was observed once. Its cognate antigen is unknown. The sample carries other DNA sequences with the same CDR3. Unmatched junction bases numbered 0, after V lost 0 bases and J lost 2 bases. CDR1 and CDR2 (germline): MNHEY, SVGAGI. The CDR3 spans 15 residues. Terminally differentiated effector memory CD45RA+ cells were left out of the naive CD8 fraction, which was CD45RO-negative and positively selected for CCR7. All of the donors resided in Nashville, Tennessee, and each was a Caucasian adult.

The chain recombines TRBV6-5 with TRBJ2-1; the match to TRBD1 covers 8 bases. The sequenced sample was naive CD8+ T cells from PBMCs. This clonotype was sampled from a man younger than 35 in good health. Some clones in this sample may be carry-over from other donors' samples. CDR3 coding DNA: TGTGCCAGCAGTTACTCACAGGGGGCCTACAATGAGCAGTTCTTC. Residues: CASSYSQGAYNEQFF.